This T cell receptor (beta chain) derives from a study of T cell responses to AZD1222 COVID-19 vaccine. Study details: Timing groups of about 4 and about 12 weeks for second doses were pooled.

Concerning this clone: The antigen remains undetermined.

General study results and limits: At baseline, seropositivity was found in only five or six AZD1222 recipients.

Profiling relied on immunoSEQ multiplex PCR, and the TCRdb table lists in-frame clones only, not all of them. The table includes about 35,000 clones, about 88% detected once. Sequenced here: peripheral blood, sampled on day 0 of AZD1222 vaccination. The TCR was taken from an adult in good health.

CDR3 nucleotides: TGTGCCAGCAGCCCTGGGACCGGCGAGCAGTACTTC. Encoded protein: CASSPGTGEQYF. The V call is TRBV12-3 or TRBV12-4, the J call TRBJ2-7; the D call may be TRBD1 or TRBD2 (5 bases each). The CDR3 sequence is 12 residues long. V lost 6 bases and J 6 bases, leaving 12 bases between the germline ends.